Listed here are 6 T cell receptor beta chains from one sample, sequenced in a study of blood T cell repertoires in COVID-19. Data came from immunoSEQ multiplex PCR; TCRdb stores just in-frame clones and leaves some out. The repertoire has more than 10,000 clones, about nine tenths of them found once; the top ten carry less than 35%. Input material: peripheral blood. The receptors were sampled from a human donor in a cohort sampled during active COVID-19.

V and J are TRBV19 and TRBJ2-7; D is possibly TRBD1 (6 bases). The germline V and J ends were trimmed by 5 bases and 6 bases, with 23 bases remaining between them. CDR3 length equals 16 residues. Looked up from germline, CDR1 is LNHDA and CDR2 is SQIVND (reference sequence). CDR3 residues: CASSLPGAGPSSEQYF. The CDR3 region has the DNA TGTGCCAGTAGTCTCCCAGGGGCAGGGCCCTCAAGCGAGCAGTACTTC.

The chain carries TRBV11-2 and TRBJ1-6; 8 bases agree with TRBD1. The CDR3 is made up of 16 amino acids. The germline V gene encodes CDR1 SGHAT and CDR2 FQNNGV. The V gene end was trimmed by 3 bases and the J gene end by 10 bases; junction bases not matched to a gene: 11. CDR3 sequence (DNA): TGTGCCAGCAGCTTCCCCCCCGGGACAGGCGGATCACCCCTCCACTTT. Its translation is CASSFPPGTGGSPLHF.

This chain connects TRBV24-1 to TRBJ2-3; D unclear. The CDR3 extends over 16 amino acids. The V end lost 1 base, the J end lost 1 base, and 11 bases lay between the germline ends. Germline CDR1 is KGHDR and CDR2 is SFDVKD. The DNA for the CDR3 is TGTGCCACCAGTGATTTCGGCAGCCAGGGCACAGATACGCAGTATTTT. Encoded protein: CATSDFGSQGTDTQYF.

This clone was seen a few times. The V call is TRBV5-1, the J call TRBJ1-6, with 10 bases lining up with TRBD1. The V gene's germline CDR1 is SGHRS and CDR2 YFSETQ. The CDR3 has 16 residues. V was clipped by 3 bases and J by 7 bases; unmatched bases: 7. CDR3 bases: TGCGCCAGCAGCTCCCCGGGACAGGGGCAGAATTCACCCCTCCACTTT. It specifies CASSSPGQGQNSPLHF.

The chain combines TRBV30 with TRBJ1-4; 8 nucleotides align to TRBD1. The V segment lost 2 bases and the J segment 5 bases; nucleotides outside the gene matches: 4. The CDR3 is 14 amino acids. CDR1 is GTSNPN and CDR2 is SVGIG in the germline V gene (reference sequence). The CDR3 protein is CAWSNGQGNEKLFF. The CDR3 DNA follows: TGTGCCTGGAGTAATGGACAGGGAAATGAAAAACTGTTTTTT.

The chain recombines TRBV29-1 with TRBJ2-1; tentative D call: TRBD2 (6 bases). There are 13 residues in the CDR3. V lost 7 bases and J lost 6, with 16 bases in between. The germline V gene has CDR1 SQVTM and CDR2 ANQGSEA. In nucleotides, the CDR3 is TGCAGCGAGCAAAGTCTAGCGTCCAATGAGCAGTTCTTC. Its protein product is CSEQSLASNEQFF.